This is a list of T cell receptor beta chains from one sample in a study of T cell responses to AZD1222 COVID-19 vaccine. Using immunoSEQ multiplex PCR, the repertoire was profiled, and TCRdb retains in-frame clones only, with some absent. The repertoire holds roughly 160,000 clones, with about 91% as singletons. Sequencing used peripheral blood, obtained 28 days after the second AZD1222 dose. These receptor sequences come from an adult who received the AZD1222 COVID-19 vaccine. CDR3s include the opening cysteine and the closing phenylalanine or tryptophan. Fields, in order: J gene, clone size, V gene, CDR3 length, D gene, CDR3 DNA, CDR3 protein. A D gene is named only where the DNA matches it firmly. Size values are once, few and many counts, or a class for expanded clones, and some rows have none.

TRBJ1-2	.	TRBV15	13	.	TGTGCCACCAGCGGAGGACAGCTCTATGGCTACACCTTC	CATSGGQLYGYTF
TRBJ2-1	.	TRBV4-3	16	.	TGCGCCAGCAGCCCAAGCGGCAGGGGAGGATACAATGAGCAGTTCTTC	CASSPSGRGGYNEQFF
TRBJ1-1	once	TRBV30	13	.	TGTGCCTGGAGTAGGCTTTTGGGGGCTGAAGCTTTCTTT	CAWSRLLGAEAFF
TRBJ1-6	.	TRBV5-4	14	.	TGTGCCAGCAATCTGTCTCCAGATAATTCACCCCTCCACTTT	CASNLSPDNSPLHF
TRBJ2-7	.	TRBV21-1	17	.	TGTGCCAGCGGCCCACTATCTAGCGGGAGGGCCGGTCCCGAGCAGTACTTC	CASGPLSSGRAGPEQYF
TRBJ1-5	.	TRBV28	15	.	TGTGCCAGCACCCTGGGGGGGGCCCGCAATCAGCCCCAGCATTTT	CASTLGGARNQPQHF
TRBJ2-5	.	TRBV12-3/TRBV12-4	12	.	TGTGCCAGCAGTTTGGGCTTGGAGACCCAGTACTTC	CASSLGLETQYF
TRBJ2-7	.	TRBV7-2	15	TRBD2	TGTGCCAGCAGCTTAGCGGGAGGGAAGACCTACGAGCAGTACTTC	CASSLAGGKTYEQYF
TRBJ1-4	.	TRBV25-1	16	.	TGTGCCAGCAGTGAAAGCAGCCCTGCAACTAATGAAAAACTGTTTTTT	CASSESSPATNEKLFF
TRBJ1-2	.	TRBV30	17	TRBD1	TGTGCCTGGAGTGCCTTGGGACAGGCCCGGGCATCCTATGGCTACACCTTC	CAWSALGQARASYGYTF
TRBJ1-1	.	TRBV28	12	.	TGTGCCAGCAGTTGGGGTTTTACTGAAGCTTTCTTT	CASSWGFTEAFF
TRBJ2-5	.	TRBV5-1	13	.	TGCGCCAGCAGCAAACAGGGTCCAGAGACCCAGTACTTC	CASSKQGPETQYF
TRBJ1-2	.	TRBV14	18	TRBD1	TGTGCCAGCAGCCGATTCAGGACAGGGTCGATAGCGAACTATGGCTACACCTTC	CASSRFRTGSIANYGYTF
TRBJ1-3	.	TRBV2	13	.	TGTGCCAGCAGTGAACTTCCTGGAAACACCATATATTTT	CASSELPGNTIYF
TRBJ2-7	.	TRBV5-1	15	TRBD1	TGCGCCAGCAGCTTGGTTCCGGACAGGGGTGGCGAGCAGTACTTC	CASSLVPDRGGEQYF
TRBJ1-1	.	TRBV6-1	15	TRBD1	TGTGCCAGCAGTGAAGGGGGTAGGGGGCACACTGAAGCTTTCTTT	CASSEGGRGHTEAFF
TRBJ1-6	.	TRBV20-1	15	.	TGCAGTGCTAGTAGGGGACGGGAATATAATTCACCCCTCCACTTT	CSASRGREYNSPLHF
TRBJ1-3	.	TRBV10-2	14	.	TGCGCCAGCAGCCAACCGGGGGCCGGAAACACCATATATTTT	CASSQPGAGNTIYF
TRBJ1-2	.	TRBV19	13	.	TGTGCCAGTAGTATCGCGACAGGAAGGGGCTACACCTTC	CASSIATGRGYTF
TRBJ2-7	once	TRBV5-6	16	TRBD1	TGTGCCAGCAGCTGGGAAACCGGGACAGGGCTCGGCGAGCAGTACTTC	CASSWETGTGLGEQYF
TRBJ2-3	.	TRBV30	13	.	TGTGCCTGGAGTGTACGAGGGACAGATACGCAGTATTTT	CAWSVRGTDTQYF
TRBJ2-3	.	TRBV4-1	16	TRBD1	TGCGCCAGCAGCCACATACTAAGGGGGCGTTCAGATACGCAGTATTTT	CASSHILRGRSDTQYF
TRBJ1-6	.	TRBV28	14	.	TGTGCCAGCAGCCGAAGGACGGAGGATTCACCCCTCCACTTT	CASSRRTEDSPLHF
TRBJ1-2	once	TRBV2	16	.	TGTGCCAGCGACATTCACCGTCCGGGTTCTAACTATGGCTACACCTTC	CASDIHRPGSNYGYTF
TRBJ2-5	.	TRBV7-9	17	TRBD2	TGTGCCAGCAGACCCGCCCCGACTAGCGGGGGGGCAGAGACCCAGTACTTC	CASRPAPTSGGAETQYF
TRBJ1-1	.	TRBV28	15	TRBD1	TGTGCCAGCAGTCACAGGGGAACGGGGTCGACTGAAGCTTTCTTT	CASSHRGTGSTEAFF
TRBJ2-1	.	TRBV5-1	14	.	TGCGCCAGCAGCTTGGGAGGACTCAGCCACGAGCAGTTCTTC	CASSLGGLSHEQFF
TRBJ2-3	.	TRBV7-9	12	.	TGTGCCAGCAGCCCACCCTCGGATACGCAGTATTTT	CASSPPSDTQYF
TRBJ1-3	.	TRBV18	15	.	TGTGCCAGCTCACCACCGGGCAGGGTCGGAAACACCATATATTTT	CASSPPGRVGNTIYF
TRBJ2-7	.	TRBV5-4	15	TRBD2	TGTGCCAGCAGCCCTCGGACTAGCGGGTTAGGGGAGCAGTACTTC	CASSPRTSGLGEQYF
TRBJ2-5	.	TRBV6-6	11	.	TGTGCCAGCAGCTTCGAAGAGACCCAGTACTTC	CASSFEETQYF
TRBJ1-6	.	TRBV9	15	.	TGTGCCAGCAGCTTCTCCGGTACAGGTGATTCACCCCTCCACTTT	CASSFSGTGDSPLHF
TRBJ1-1	once	TRBV2	11	.	TGTGCCAGCAGTGAGTACAGGAGAGCTTTCTTT	CASSEYRRAFF
TRBJ1-5	.	TRBV6-5	10	.	TGTGCCAGCCCCCCCGGGATGCAGCATTTT	CASPPGMQHF
TRBJ2-7	.	TRBV28	15	.	TGTGCCAGCAGTCCCGGTGGTAGTACCGCCTACGAGCAGTACTTC	CASSPGGSTAYEQYF
TRBJ1-6	.	TRBV5-6	14	.	TGTGCCAGCAGCTTTCAAGGGGTCTACTCACCCCTCCACTTT	CASSFQGVYSPLHF
TRBJ1-6	.	TRBV5-8	16	.	TGTGCCAGCAGCTTGGACAGGGACTCCTATAATTCACCCCTCCACTTT	CASSLDRDSYNSPLHF
TRBJ1-4	.	TRBV20-1	11	.	TGCAGTGCCATACTAGGTGAAAAACTGTTTTTT	CSAILGEKLFF
TRBJ1-6	.	TRBV30	15	TRBD1	TGTGCCTGGAGTGTAGGGGGACAGGCCGGATCACCCCTCCACTTT	CAWSVGGQAGSPLHF
TRBJ1-1	once	TRBV20-1	14	TRBD1	TGCAGTGCTAGTGCCGGGACAGTGAACACTGAAGCTTTCTTT	CSASAGTVNTEAFF
TRBJ2-7	few	TRBV29-1	12	.	TGCAGCGCAGAGGACGGAACCTACGAGCAGTACTTC	CSAEDGTYEQYF
TRBJ2-3	.	TRBV4-2	17	.	TGTGCCAGCAGCCAAGATTTTCGGGCGGGGCGTACAGATACGCAGTATTTT	CASSQDFRAGRTDTQYF
TRBJ2-1	.	TRBV24-1	16	TRBD2	TGTGCCACCAGTGACCGGAGCGGGGCCTGGGTGAATGAGCAGTTCTTC	CATSDRSGAWVNEQFF
TRBJ1-2	.	TRBV7-2	14	.	.	CASSFGSGADGYTF